This T cell receptor beta chain was found in a study of T-cell reconstitution after alpha-beta-depleted transplantation in children. As it was prepared, the TCRbeta library received unique molecular identifiers. Each CDR3 protein is one row after TCRdb ran MiXCR on the PCR reads. The table shows some 450,000 distinct CDR3 sequences, with roughly 43% occurring only once. This TCR derives from a girl aged 2 to 10 with aplastic anemia, due to receive a stem cell transplant. The specimen comprised PBMCs, sampled before TCRalphabeta/CD19-depleted stem cell transplant.

For the CDR3, the DNA is TGTGCCACCAGCAGAGTTTCAGGCTACAATGAGCAGTTCTTC. The encoded protein is CATSRVSGYNEQFF. The chain combines TRBV15 with TRBJ2-1; no clear D gene. This CDR3 is 14 amino acids long. V dropped 1 base and J dropped 3 bases, with 7 bases sitting between them. In germline, CDR1 is LNHNV, CDR2 YYDKDF (reference sequence).